This is a list of T cell receptor beta chains from one sample in a study of regulatory T cells in long-lasting Graves disease. Each CDR3 protein is one row after TCRdb ran MiXCR on the multiplex PCR reads. The data hold hundreds of thousands of distinct CDR3 sequences, with less than 25% observed a single time. Source: peripheral blood mononuclear cells (PBMCs), taken when the disease was refractory, from a patient treated with antithyroid drugs. The receptor set was obtained from a female donor with Graves disease. The CDR3 runs from the conserved cysteine through the conserved F or W. A D gene is named only where the DNA matches it firmly. Clone size, where shown, is once, few, many, or a class for clones that have expanded.

j_gene	d_gene	abundance	v_gene	CDR3aa	CDR3nt
TRBJ1-6	TRBD1	many	TRBV3-1	CASSPGTGNSPLHF	TGTGCCAGCAGCCCCGGGACAGGAAATTCACCCCTCCACTTT
TRBJ2-7	TRBD1	-	TRBV6-1	CASSEDRVEQYF	TGTGCCAGCAGTGAGGACAGGGTCGAGCAGTACTTC
TRBJ1-5	-	-	TRBV6-1	CASSSADNQPQHF	TGTGCCAGCAGCTCCGCGGACAATCAGCCCCAGCATTTT
TRBJ2-4	TRBD1	many	TRBV12-3/TRBV12-4	CASRTQMDRGSYQYF	TGTGCCAGCAGGACGCAAATGGACAGGGGGAGTTATCAGTACTTC
TRBJ2-2	TRBD2	-	TRBV7-9	CASSSFGTSANTGELFF	TGTGCCAGCAGCTCATTCGGGACTAGCGCGAACACCGGGGAGCTGTTTTTT
TRBJ1-2	-	many	TRBV7-8	CASSLEGRTYNYGYTF	TGTGCCAGCAGCTTAGAGGGTCGGACGTATAACTATGGCTACACCTTC
TRBJ1-4	-	few	TRBV10-3	CAISEGTEHEKLFF	TGTGCCATCAGTGAGGGGACCGAGCATGAAAAACTGTTTTTT
TRBJ2-7	-	many	TRBV28	CASSFRWGGFQGWYEQYF	TGTGCCAGCAGTTTTCGGTGGGGGGGATTTCAGGGGTGGTACGAGCAGTACTTC
TRBJ2-1	-	few	TRBV19	CASTASTSYNEQFF	TGTGCCAGTACGGCGTCGACCTCCTACAATGAGCAGTTCTTC
TRBJ1-2	-	many	TRBV11-2	CASSFRQSYGYTF	TGTGCCAGCAGCTTCCGACAGTCCTATGGCTACACCTTC
TRBJ2-5	-	many	TRBV2	CAASRGGGETQYF	TGTGCCGCCTCAAGGGGGGGTGGAGAGACCCAGTACTTC
TRBJ1-5	-	-	TRBV28	CASRDGSIGRHQPQHF	TGTGCCAGCAGGGACGGGTCAATCGGAAGGCATCAGCCCCAGCATTTT
TRBJ2-7	TRBD1	many	TRBV29-1	CSVNGQGVTYEQYF	TGCAGCGTCAATGGACAGGGGGTCACCTACGAGCAGTACTTC
TRBJ2-2	TRBD1	many	TRBV20-1	CSAQGQGTSLNTGELFF	TGCAGTGCCCAGGGACAGGGGACCTCCCTGAACACCGGGGAGCTGTTTTTT
TRBJ1-6	-	many	TRBV6-5	CASSSMTGLYNSPLHF	TGTGCCAGCAGTTCCATGACAGGATTGTATAATTCACCCCTCCACTTT
TRBJ2-5	-	-	TRBV19	CASSSGVGETQYF	TGTGCCAGTAGTAGTGGGGTTGGGGAGACCCAGTACTTC
TRBJ2-7	-	many	TRBV6-1	CASSDRVLYEQYF	TGTGCCAGCAGTGACAGGGTTTTGTACGAGCAGTACTTC
TRBJ2-2	TRBD2	few	TRBV7-9	CASSWPILAGAGELFF	TGTGCCAGCAGCTGGCCGATACTAGCGGGAGCCGGGGAGCTGTTTTTT
TRBJ2-7	-	many	TRBV28	CASSQQTGFLYEQYF	TGTGCCAGCAGTCAACAAACAGGGTTTCTGTACGAGCAGTACTTC
TRBJ2-6	TRBD1	many	TRBV28	CASSLYGTGSSGANVLTF	TGTGCCAGCAGTTTATATGGGACAGGGAGCTCTGGGGCCAACGTCCTGACTTTC
TRBJ1-2	TRBD1	-	TRBV18	CASSQSGTGHRLYGYTF	TGTGCCAGCTCCCAGTCCGGGACAGGACACCGACTTTATGGCTACACCTTC
TRBJ2-7	TRBD2	-	TRBV20-1	CSARPLAGGGEQYF	TGCAGTGCTAGACCCTTAGCGGGAGGGGGCGAGCAGTACTTC
TRBJ2-5	-	few	TRBV9	CASSVDVGSRQETQYF	TGTGCCAGCAGCGTAGATGTGGGGAGTCGACAAGAGACCCAGTACTTC